Presented here are 8 T cell receptor beta chains from one specimen sequenced in a study of T cell repertoires in cytomegalovirus infection. TCRdb itself ran the reads through MiXCR, one entry per CDR3 protein. The repertoire includes fewer than 850,000 distinct CDR3 sequences, almost 30% of them detected once, and around 13% sits in the top ten. Their antigens remain unidentified. The specimen comprised cultured CD8+ T cells from PBMCs, sampled from culture after CMV antigen stimulation. The receptors derive from a human donor in good health (CMV status not recorded). Some clones in this sample may be carry-over from other donors' samples.

This clonotype was observed many times. The chain combines TRBV4-1 with TRBJ2-7, with D perhaps given as TRBD1 or TRBD2 (5 bases each). The CDR3 has 15 residues. Trimming pared 3 bases from V and 3 bases from J, leaving 15 bases between. From germline, CDR1 is MGHRA and CDR2 YSYEKL. The DNA for the CDR3 is TGCGCCAGCAGCCAGAATCAGGGACCCAGCTACGAGCAGTACTTC. It is translated as CASSQNQGPSYEQYF.

V is TRBV6-1 and J is TRBJ2-2, with unresolved D. Trimming cost V 2 bases and J 2 bases, with 9 bases left between them. Germline CDR1 reads MNHNS; CDR2 reads SASEGT. The CDR3 spans 15 residues. The CDR3 DNA reads as TGTGCCAGCAGTGAATGGTCCACTAACACCGGGGAGCTGTTTTTT. Amino acids: CASSEWSTNTGELFF.

The gene calls are TRBV4-1 and TRBJ2-7; the D gene is possibly TRBD2 (6 bases). This CDR3 spans 14 amino acids. Trimming removed 0 bases from V and 7 bases from J, with 13 bases in between. Germline CDR1 and CDR2: MGHRA and YSYEKL. CDR3 nucleotide sequence: TGCGCCAGCAGCCAAGAGCGGGGTTCGGGGGAGCAGTACGTC. The encoded protein is CASSQERGSGEQYV.

There are many counts of this clonotype. The chain uses TRBV7-2 and TRBJ1-5, with D tentatively TRBD1 (5 bases). Germline V gives CDR1 SGHTA, CDR2 FQGNSA. Trimming stripped 4 bases from V and 5 bases from J, with 15 bases between. CDR3 length: 15 residues. Here the CDR3 reads CASSSLVWGYQPQHF. The CDR3 DNA reads TGTGCCAGCAGCTCACTGGTTTGGGGGTATCAGCCCCAGCATTTT.

The chain couples TRBV25-1 to TRBJ1-1, with 9 positions matching TRBD1. This CDR3 has 20 amino acids. V lost 3 bases, J lost 0 bases, and 17 bases stayed unmatched. Germline-derived CDR1 and CDR2 are MGHDK and SYGVNS. Here the CDR3 reads CASSDSVDPGTGSMNTEAFF. The CDR3, as DNA: TGTGCCAGCAGTGATTCCGTAGATCCCGGGACAGGGTCGATGAACACTGAAGCTTTCTTT.

The J gene is TRBJ2-1, the V gene TRBV6-5, with D possibly matching TRBD2 (7 bases). V lost 3 bases and J lost 8, with 17 bases in between. Germline loops: CDR1 MNHEY, CDR2 SVGAGI. The CDR3 has 15 amino acids. CDR3 sequence reads: CASSYSWQGRDEQFF. The CDR3 coding sequence is TGTGCCAGCAGTTATAGTTGGCAGGGGAGGGATGAGCAGTTCTTC.

This clonotype was picked up a small number of times. This chain connects TRBV20-1 to TRBJ1-2; tentatively, D is TRBD1 (6 bases). With 6 bases removed from V and 6 bases from J, the gap between germline ends came to 26 bases. CDR3 length equals 16 residues. Germline CDR1 reads DFQATT; CDR2 reads SNEGSKA (reference sequence). CDR3: CSAQGSGGGFTDGYTF. The CDR3 coding sequence is TGCAGTGCGCAAGGATCCGGGGGCGGGTTTACCGATGGCTACACCTTC.

The chain uses TRBV19 and TRBJ2-1; 7 nucleotides agree with TRBD2. The CDR3 extends over 16 amino acids. Per the germline V gene, CDR1 is LNHDA and CDR2 is SQIVND (reference sequence). V lost 5 bases and J lost 1; bases outside the gene matches: 8. This CDR3 reads CASSFIAGSSYNEQFF. CDR3 nucleotide sequence: TGTGCCAGTAGTTTCATAGCGGGCTCTTCCTACAATGAGCAGTTCTTC.